The clone carrying this T cell receptor (beta chain) was seen only once. Data came from immunoSEQ multiplex PCR; TCRdb stores just in-frame clones and leaves some out. The sample includes 100,000 to 150,000 clones, roughly 84% of them seen just once. This sample is drawn from a study of blood T cell repertoires in COVID-19. Germline V lookup: CDR1 WNHNN, CDR2 SYGVQD (reference sequence). The V end was cut by 6 bases, the J end by 0 bases, with 13 bases between. The CDR3 totals 15 residues. The chain carries TRBV10-1 and TRBJ2-3, with a possible D match to TRBD2 (7 bases). The TCR comes from a man aged 55-75 years with acute or convalescent COVID-19. The specimen sequenced was peripheral blood. CDR3 DNA sequence: TGCGCCAGCAGCGGACGGGGGGCTAGCACAGATACGCAGTATTTT. Translating it yields CASSGRGASTDTQYF.